This record looks at one T cell receptor beta chain sequence and its context. Germline V CDR1 and CDR2: LGHDT, YNNKEL (reference sequence). The CDR3 consists of 14 residues. V dropped 0 bases and J dropped 7 bases, with 12 bases sitting between them. These data belong to a study of blood T cell repertoires in COVID-19. Study-wide context: Samples representing acute and convalescent COVID-19 were sourced from the United States, Italy and Spain.

In the original analysis: Amplifying reference gene primers gave estimates of nucleated cell counts. TCRdb's table, derived via immunoSEQ multiplex PCR, lists solely in-frame clones and lacks some. Clone size and the V and J calls come from that table; the DNA yielded D and trimming. The sample lists 50,000 to 70,000 clones, around 88% occurring once. Specimen: peripheral blood. The TCR was taken from a man in his 60s with acute or convalescent COVID-19. V gene TRBV3-1 (or the pseudogene TRBV3-2) combines with J gene TRBJ1-1; D unresolved. The DNA for the CDR3 is TGTGCCAGCAGCCAAGACGTACGGGGTCTTGAAGCTTTCTTT. Translating it yields CASSQDVRGLEAFF.